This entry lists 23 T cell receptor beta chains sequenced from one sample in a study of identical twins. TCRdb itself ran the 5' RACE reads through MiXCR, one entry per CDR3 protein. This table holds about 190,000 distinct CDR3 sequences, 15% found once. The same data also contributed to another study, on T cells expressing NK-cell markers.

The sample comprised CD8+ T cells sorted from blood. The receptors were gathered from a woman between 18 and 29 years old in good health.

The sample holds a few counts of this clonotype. The CDR3 reads CAISESTELANYGYTF. DNA of the CDR3: TGTGCCATCAGTGAATCGACCGAATTAGCTAACTATGGCTACACCTTC. This chain uses TRBV10-3 with TRBJ1-2; D gene ambiguous. CDR3 length: 16 amino acids. Per germline, CDR1 ENHRY and CDR2 SYGVKD. V lost 3 bases and J 0 bases, leaving 14 bases between the germline ends.

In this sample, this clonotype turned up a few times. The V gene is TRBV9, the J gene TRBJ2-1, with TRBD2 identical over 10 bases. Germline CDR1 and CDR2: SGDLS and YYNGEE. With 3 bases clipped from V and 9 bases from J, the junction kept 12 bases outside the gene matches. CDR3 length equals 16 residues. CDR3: CASSDRLAGSGGEQFF. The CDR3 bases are TGTGCCAGCAGCGACCGACTAGCGGGTTCGGGAGGTGAGCAGTTCTTC.

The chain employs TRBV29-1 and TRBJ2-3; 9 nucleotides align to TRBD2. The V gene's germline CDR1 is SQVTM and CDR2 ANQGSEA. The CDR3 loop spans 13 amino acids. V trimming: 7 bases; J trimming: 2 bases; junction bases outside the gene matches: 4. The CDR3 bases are TGCAGCGGGCTAGCGGGGACCACAGATACGCAGTATTTT. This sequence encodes CSGLAGTTDTQYF.

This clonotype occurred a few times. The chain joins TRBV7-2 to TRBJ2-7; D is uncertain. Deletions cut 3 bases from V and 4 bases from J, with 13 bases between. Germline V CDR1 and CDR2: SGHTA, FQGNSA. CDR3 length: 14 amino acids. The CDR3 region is CASSFGPVGYEQYF. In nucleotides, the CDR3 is TGTGCCAGCAGCTTCGGTCCTGTGGGATACGAGCAGTACTTC.

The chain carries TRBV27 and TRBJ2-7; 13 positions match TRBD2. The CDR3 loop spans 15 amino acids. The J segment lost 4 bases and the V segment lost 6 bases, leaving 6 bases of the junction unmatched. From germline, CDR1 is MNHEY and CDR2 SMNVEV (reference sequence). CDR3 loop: CASSYTSGGAYEQYF. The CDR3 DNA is TGTGCCAGCAGCTACACTAGCGGGGGGGCTTACGAGCAGTACTTC.

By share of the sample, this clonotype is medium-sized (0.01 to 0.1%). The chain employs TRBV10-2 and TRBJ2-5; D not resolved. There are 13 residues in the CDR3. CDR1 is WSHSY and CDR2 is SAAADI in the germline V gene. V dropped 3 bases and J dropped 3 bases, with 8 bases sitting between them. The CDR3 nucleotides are TGCGCCAGCAGTGAAATGATTGAAGAGACCCAGTACTTC. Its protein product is CASSEMIEETQYF.

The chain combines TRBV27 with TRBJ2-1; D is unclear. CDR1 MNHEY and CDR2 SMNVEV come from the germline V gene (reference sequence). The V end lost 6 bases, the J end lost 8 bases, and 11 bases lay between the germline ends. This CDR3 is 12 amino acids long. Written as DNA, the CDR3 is TGTGCCAGCAGAGGGTCCTGGGATGAGCAGTTCTTC. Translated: CASRGSWDEQFF.

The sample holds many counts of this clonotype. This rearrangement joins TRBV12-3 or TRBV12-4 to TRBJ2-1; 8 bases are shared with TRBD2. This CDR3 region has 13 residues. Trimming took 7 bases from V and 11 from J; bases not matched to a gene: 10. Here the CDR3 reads CASNPGLGGKQFF. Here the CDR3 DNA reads TGTGCCAGCAACCCGGGACTAGGGGGTAAGCAGTTCTTC.

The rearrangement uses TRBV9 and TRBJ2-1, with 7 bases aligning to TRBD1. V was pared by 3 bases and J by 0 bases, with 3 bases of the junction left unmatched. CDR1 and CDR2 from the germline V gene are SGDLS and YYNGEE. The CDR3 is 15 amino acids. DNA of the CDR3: TGTGCCAGCAGCGGGGGACAGAGCTCCTACAATGAGCAGTTCTTC. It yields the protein CASSGGQSSYNEQFF.

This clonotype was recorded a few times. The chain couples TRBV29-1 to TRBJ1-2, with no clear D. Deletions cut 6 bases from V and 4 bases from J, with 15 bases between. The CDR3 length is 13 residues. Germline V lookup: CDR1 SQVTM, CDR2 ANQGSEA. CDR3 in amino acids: CSVLMTESYGYTF. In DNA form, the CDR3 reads TGCAGCGTCCTGATGACGGAATCCTATGGCTACACCTTC.

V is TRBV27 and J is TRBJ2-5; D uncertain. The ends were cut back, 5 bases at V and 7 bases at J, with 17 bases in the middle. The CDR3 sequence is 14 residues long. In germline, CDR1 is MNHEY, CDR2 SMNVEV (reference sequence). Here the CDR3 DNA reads TGTGCCAGCAGTCCCGTCCAAGGCGAAGCGACCCAGTACTTC. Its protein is CASSPVQGEATQYF.

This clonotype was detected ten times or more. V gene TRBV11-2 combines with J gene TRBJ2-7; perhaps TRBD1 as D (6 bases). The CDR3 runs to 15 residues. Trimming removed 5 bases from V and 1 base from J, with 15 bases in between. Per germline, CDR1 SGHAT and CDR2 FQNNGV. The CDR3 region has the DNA TGTGCCAGCAGCCCCGCAGGGGACATATCCTACGAGCAGTACTTC. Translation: CASSPAGDISYEQYF.

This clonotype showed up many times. This CDR3 is CASSASGGGVGPDTQYF. DNA for the CDR3: TGTGCCAGCAGTGCGTCTGGGGGAGGCGTGGGACCGGATACGCAGTATTTT. The gene calls are TRBV12-3 or TRBV12-4 and TRBJ2-3, with D perhaps matching TRBD2 (6 bases). The CDR3 loop spans 17 amino acids. V gave up 5 bases and J gave up 6 bases, with 24 bases separating them.

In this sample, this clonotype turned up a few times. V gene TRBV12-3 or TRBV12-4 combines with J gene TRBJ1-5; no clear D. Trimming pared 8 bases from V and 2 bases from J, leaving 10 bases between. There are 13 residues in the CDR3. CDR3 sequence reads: CASYEGGNQPQHF. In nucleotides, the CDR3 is TGTGCCAGCTATGAGGGAGGCAATCAGCCCCAGCATTTT.

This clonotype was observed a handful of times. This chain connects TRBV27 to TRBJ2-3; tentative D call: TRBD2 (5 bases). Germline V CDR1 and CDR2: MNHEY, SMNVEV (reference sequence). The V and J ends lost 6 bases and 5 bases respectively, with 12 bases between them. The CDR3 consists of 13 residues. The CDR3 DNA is TGTGCCAGCAGCCCCCTGAGGGTAGATACGCAGTATTTT. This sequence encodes CASSPLRVDTQYF.

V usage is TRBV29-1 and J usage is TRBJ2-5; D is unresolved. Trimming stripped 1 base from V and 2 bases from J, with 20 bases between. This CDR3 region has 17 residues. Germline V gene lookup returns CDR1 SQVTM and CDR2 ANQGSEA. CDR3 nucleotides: TGCAGCGTTGAAGTACTGCTCCCCCGCGACAATCAAGAGACCCAGTACTTC. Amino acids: CSVEVLLPRDNQETQYF.

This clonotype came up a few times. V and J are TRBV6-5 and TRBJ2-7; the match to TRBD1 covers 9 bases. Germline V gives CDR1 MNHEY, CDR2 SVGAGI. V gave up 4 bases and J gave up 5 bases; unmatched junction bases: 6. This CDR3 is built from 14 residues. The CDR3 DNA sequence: TGTGCCAGCAGTTGGACAGGGGAAAGGGACGAGCAGTACTTC. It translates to CASSWTGERDEQYF.

The CDR3 DNA reads as TGTGCCAGCAGCTCGATAGCGGGAGGCGATAAGGATGAGCAGTTCTTC. It is translated as CASSSIAGGDKDEQFF. V gene TRBV7-9 combines with J gene TRBJ2-1; TRBD2 agrees at 10 bases. This CDR3 comprises 16 residues. Losses at the gene ends were 4 bases for V and 8 bases for J; bases not matched to a gene: 11. Germline V gene lookup returns CDR1 SEHNR and CDR2 FQNEAQ (reference sequence).

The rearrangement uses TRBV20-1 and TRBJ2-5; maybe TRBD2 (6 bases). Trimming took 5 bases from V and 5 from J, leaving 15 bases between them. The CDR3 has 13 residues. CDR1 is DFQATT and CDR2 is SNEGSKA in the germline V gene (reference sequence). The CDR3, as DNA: TGCAGTGCTCCCCAAGGCGGGGTTGAGACCCAGTACTTC. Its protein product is CSAPQGGVETQYF.

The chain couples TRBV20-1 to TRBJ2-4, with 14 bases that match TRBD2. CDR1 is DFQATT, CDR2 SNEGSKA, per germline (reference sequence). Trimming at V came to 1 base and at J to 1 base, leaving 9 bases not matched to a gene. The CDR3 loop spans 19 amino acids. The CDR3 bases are TGCAGTGCTAGAGTACCGGGGACTAGCGGGAGCGGGGCCAAAAACATTCAGTACTTC. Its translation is CSARVPGTSGSGAKNIQYF.

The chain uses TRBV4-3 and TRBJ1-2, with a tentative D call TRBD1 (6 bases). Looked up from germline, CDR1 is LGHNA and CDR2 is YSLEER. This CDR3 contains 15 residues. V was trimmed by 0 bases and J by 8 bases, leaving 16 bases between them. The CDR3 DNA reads TGCGCCAGCAGCCAAGATTGGTCGGGGGCTGGCGGCTACACCTTC. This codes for CASSQDWSGAGGYTF.

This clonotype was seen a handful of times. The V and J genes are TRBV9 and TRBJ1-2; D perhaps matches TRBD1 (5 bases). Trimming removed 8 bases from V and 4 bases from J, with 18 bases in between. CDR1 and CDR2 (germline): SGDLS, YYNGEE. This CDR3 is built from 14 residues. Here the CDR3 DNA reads TGTGCCAGTTACCGCCCAGGGAACCCCTATGGCTACACCTTC. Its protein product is CASYRPGNPYGYTF.

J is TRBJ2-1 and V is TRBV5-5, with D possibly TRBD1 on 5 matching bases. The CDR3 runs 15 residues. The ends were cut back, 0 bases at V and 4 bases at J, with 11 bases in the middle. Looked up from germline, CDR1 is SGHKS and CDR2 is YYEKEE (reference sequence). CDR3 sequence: CASSLEGPRYNEQFF. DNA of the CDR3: TGTGCCAGCAGCTTGGAGGGGCCCCGTTACAATGAGCAGTTCTTC.